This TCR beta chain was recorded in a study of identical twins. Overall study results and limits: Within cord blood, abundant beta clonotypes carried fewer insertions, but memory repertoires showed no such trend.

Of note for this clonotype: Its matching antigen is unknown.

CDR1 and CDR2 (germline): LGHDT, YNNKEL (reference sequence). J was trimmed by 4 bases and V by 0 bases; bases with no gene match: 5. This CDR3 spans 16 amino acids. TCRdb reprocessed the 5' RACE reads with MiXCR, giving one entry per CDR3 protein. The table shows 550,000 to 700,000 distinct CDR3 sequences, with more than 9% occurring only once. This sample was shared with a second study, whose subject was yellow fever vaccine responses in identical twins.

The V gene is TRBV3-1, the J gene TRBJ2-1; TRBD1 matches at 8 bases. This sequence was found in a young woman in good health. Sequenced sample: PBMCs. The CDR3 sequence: CASSQDPGQVYNEQFF. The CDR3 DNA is TGTGCCAGCAGCCAAGATCCGGGACAGGTTTACAATGAGCAGTTCTTC.